This entry describes one T cell receptor beta chain. The same CDR3 also results from other DNA sequences found in this sample. These data originate in a study of blood T cell repertoires in COVID-19. Only in-frame clones appear in the TCRdb table, and some are missing; sequencing was by immunoSEQ multiplex PCR. The table shows just over 650,000 clones, with approximately 90% occurring only once. The sample was peripheral blood. This TCR was recovered from a woman aged 18-29 years with acute or convalescent COVID-19.

The CDR3 is CATSQGTEAFF. The CDR3 bases are TGTGCCACCAGCCAGGGGACTGAAGCTTTCTTT. This chain links TRBV24-1 with TRBJ1-1; a weak D match, TRBD1 (6 bases). The CDR3 has 11 amino acids. CDR1 is KGHDR, CDR2 SFDVKD, per germline. Trimming removed 7 bases at V and 5 bases at J, with 7 bases between.